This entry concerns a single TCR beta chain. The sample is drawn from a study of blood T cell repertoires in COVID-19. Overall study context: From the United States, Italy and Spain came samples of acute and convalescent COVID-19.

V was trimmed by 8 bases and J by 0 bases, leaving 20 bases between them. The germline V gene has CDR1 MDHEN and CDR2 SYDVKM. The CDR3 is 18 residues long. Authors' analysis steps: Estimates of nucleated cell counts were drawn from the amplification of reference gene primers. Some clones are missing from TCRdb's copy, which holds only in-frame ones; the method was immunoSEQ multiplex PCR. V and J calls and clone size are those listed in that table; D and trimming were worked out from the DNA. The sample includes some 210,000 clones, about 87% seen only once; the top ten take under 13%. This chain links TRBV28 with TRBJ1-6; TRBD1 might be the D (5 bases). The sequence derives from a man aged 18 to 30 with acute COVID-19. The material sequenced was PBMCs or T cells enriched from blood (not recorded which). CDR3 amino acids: CASLVGVKRGSYNSPLHF. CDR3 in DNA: TGTGCCAGCTTAGTTGGGGTCAAAAGGGGCTCCTATAATTCACCCCTCCACTTT.